This T cell receptor (beta chain) was documented in a study of Ad26.COV2.S vaccination and SARS-CoV-2 variants. Study-level points and caveats: Post-vaccination breadth of spike-specific CD8+ and CD4+ T cell responses was reportedly substantial.

TCRdb's copy holds only in-frame clones and misses some; the assay was immunoSEQ multiplex PCR. Found here are 400,000 to 450,000 clones, around 90% of them singletons; the top ten hold 12%. Note on this clone: Its antigen is unknown.

Treatment denoted: some 20 received Ad26.COV2.S at low or high dose, single or two shots; roughly 5 received placebo; per-sample allocation not given. Following the first vaccine or placebo injection, samples were taken on day 63. It was Wuhan-strain SARS-CoV-2 spike that the Ad26 vaccine vector expressed. Sequenced here: peripheral blood, sampled in a trial of Ad26.COV2.S vaccine versus placebo. The sequence came from a person aged 18-65 years who received the Ad26.COV2.S COVID-19 vaccine or a placebo.

DNA of the CDR3: TGTGCCAGCAGCTTGGCACTAGCGTCGGATACGCAGTATTTT. Residues: CASSLALASDTQYF. The chain joins TRBV5-8 to TRBJ2-3, with TRBD2 identical over 7 bases. Trimming cost V 0 bases and J 6 bases; bases outside gene matches: 4. CDR1 is SGHTS and CDR2 is YDEGEE in the germline V gene. This CDR3 spans 14 amino acids.